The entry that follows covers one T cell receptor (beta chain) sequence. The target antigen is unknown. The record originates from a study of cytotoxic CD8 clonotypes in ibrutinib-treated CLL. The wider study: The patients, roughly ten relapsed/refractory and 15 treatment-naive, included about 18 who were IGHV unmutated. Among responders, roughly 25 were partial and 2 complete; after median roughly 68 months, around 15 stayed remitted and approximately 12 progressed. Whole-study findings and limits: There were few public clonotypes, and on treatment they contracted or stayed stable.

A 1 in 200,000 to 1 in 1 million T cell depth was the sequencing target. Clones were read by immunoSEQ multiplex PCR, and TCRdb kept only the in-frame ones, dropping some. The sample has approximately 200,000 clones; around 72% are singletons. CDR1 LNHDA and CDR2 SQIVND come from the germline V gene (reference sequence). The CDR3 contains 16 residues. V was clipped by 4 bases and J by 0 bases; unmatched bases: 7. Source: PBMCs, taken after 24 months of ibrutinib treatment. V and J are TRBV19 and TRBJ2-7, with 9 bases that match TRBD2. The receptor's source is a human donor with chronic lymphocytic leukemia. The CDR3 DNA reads TGTGCCAGTAGTAGCGTTAGCGGGAGCCTCTCCTACGAGCAGTACTTC. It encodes CASSSVSGSLSYEQYF.